Following are 16 T cell receptor beta chains from one sample sequenced in a study of PD-1 blockade in classical Hodgkin lymphoma. Profiled with immunoSEQ multiplex PCR; TCRdb holds only in-frame clones, not every one. The sample includes 55,000 to 75,000 clones, around 93% of them seen just once. With no exception, relapse followed autologous stem cell transplantation in all patients, and brentuximab vedotin exposure varied. This material consisted of peripheral blood mononuclear cells (PBMCs), taken at baseline. Every receptor here comes from a human donor with classical Hodgkin lymphoma.

The chain uses TRBV9 and TRBJ2-3, with 13 bases lining up with TRBD2. The ends lost 3 bases at V and 4 bases at J; junction bases unmatched: 5. Germline V gene sequence: CDR1 SGDLS, CDR2 YYNGEE. CDR3 size: 16 residues. CDR3 bases: TGTGCCAGCAGCGAATCACTAGCGGGGGGGCCAGATACGCAGTATTTT. It is translated as CASSESLAGGPDTQYF.

The chain has TRBV4-1 and TRBJ2-1; maybe TRBD1 (6 bases). CDR1 and CDR2 from the germline V gene are MGHRA and YSYEKL. Between the trimmed V and J ends, which lost 1 base and 3 bases, there was a span of 13 bases. The CDR3 is 16 amino acids. CDR3 sequence: CASSQARTDFYNEQFF. CDR3 bases: TGCGCCAGCAGCCAAGCCCGGACAGACTTCTACAATGAGCAGTTCTTC.

This rearrangement joins TRBV6-4 to TRBJ2-7; TRBD2 might be the D (5 bases). Trimming stripped 7 bases from V and 5 bases from J, with 18 bases between. The CDR3 is made up of 14 amino acids. In germline, CDR1 is MRHNA, CDR2 SNTAGT. The CDR3 region is CASMRCGSAHEQYF. The DNA of the CDR3 is TGTGCCAGCATGAGATGCGGGTCGGCCCACGAGCAGTACTTC.

The chain uses TRBV30 and TRBJ2-3; 11 nucleotides match TRBD2. The germline V gene encodes CDR1 GTSNPN and CDR2 SVGIG (reference sequence). The CDR3 is made up of 15 amino acids. V lost 2 bases and J lost 1; bases outside the gene matches: 2. The CDR3 reads CAWSLLAGGTDTQYF. Here the CDR3 DNA reads TGTGCCTGGAGTCTACTAGCGGGGGGCACAGATACGCAGTATTTT.

This sequence joins TRBV9 and TRBJ2-5; TRBD1 or TRBD2 may be the D gene (5 bases each). Trimming stripped 0 bases from V and 5 bases from J, with 8 bases between. CDR3 length: 13 amino acids. Germline CDR1 and CDR2: SGDLS and YYNGEE. The CDR3 nucleotides are TGTGCCAGCAGCGTAGGGGGGTCCGAGACCCAGTACTTC. Amino acids: CASSVGGSETQYF.

V and J are TRBV6-6 and TRBJ1-2, with D possibly matching TRBD1 (6 bases). The germline V gene encodes CDR1 MNHNY and CDR2 SVGAGI (reference sequence). The CDR3 loop spans 16 amino acids. V lost 6 bases, J lost 3 bases, and 20 bases lay in between. CDR3 in DNA: TGTGCCAGCAGCCAACCTCAGGGGTCCTGGGACTATGGCTACACCTTC. This encodes CASSQPQGSWDYGYTF.

The chain is built from TRBV19 and TRBJ2-7; no reliable D call. V was pared by 0 bases and J by 2 bases, with 14 bases between. CDR1 and CDR2 from the germline V gene are LNHDA and SQIVND (reference sequence). This CDR3 has 16 residues. The CDR3 region is CASSIDRASVPYEQYF. The CDR3 coding sequence is TGTGCCAGTAGTATAGATAGGGCCAGCGTACCCTACGAGCAGTACTTC.

This clone was seen only once. The rearrangement links TRBV7-6 to TRBJ1-4; the D gene is possibly TRBD1 (6 bases). Germline-derived CDR1 and CDR2 are SGHVS and FNYEAQ. The CDR3 is made up of 16 amino acids. Trimming removed 3 bases at V and 4 bases at J, with 15 bases between. CDR3: CASSFFSPQGNEKLFF. The CDR3 DNA follows: TGTGCCAGCAGCTTTTTCTCCCCACAGGGTAATGAAAAACTGTTTTTT.

The gene calls are TRBV27 and TRBJ2-1; D uncertain. V was cut by 8 bases and J by 5 bases, with 13 bases left in between. The CDR3 consists of 13 residues. Germline CDR1 is MNHEY and CDR2 is SMNVEV (reference sequence). The CDR3 bases are TGTGCCAGCTCAAGGGCGAACGACAATGAGCAGTTCTTC. Amino acid sequence: CASSRANDNEQFF.

The chain is built from TRBV6-4 and TRBJ2-2; TRBD1 agrees at 11 bases. The junction had 5 bases not matched to a gene; V was cut back by 4 bases and J by 1 base. The CDR3 runs to 17 residues. Germline V lookup: CDR1 MRHNA, CDR2 SNTAGT. CDR3 protein: CASSAGTGGLNTGELFF. CDR3 coding DNA: TGTGCCAGCAGTGCTGGGACAGGGGGGTTGAACACCGGGGAGCTGTTTTTT.

The CDR3 loop is CASSPIQGYGNTIYF. The DNA for the CDR3 is TGTGCCAGCAGCCCTATACAGGGCTACGGAAACACCATATATTTT. This chain joins TRBV14 and TRBJ1-3; possible D gene TRBD1, 6 bases. Germline V gives CDR1 SGHDN, CDR2 FVKESK. The CDR3 is 15 residues long. V was shortened by 4 bases and J by 4 bases, with 14 bases between the two germline ends.

The chain combines TRBV5-1 with TRBJ1-1; 10 bases agree with TRBD1. This CDR3 region has 16 residues. V lost 0 bases, J lost 4 bases, and 6 bases stayed unmatched. Germline CDR1 is SGHRS and CDR2 is YFSETQ. The DNA of the CDR3 is TGCGCCAGCAGCTTGGGGGACAGGGGTTGGGGCACTGAAGCTTTCTTT. Its protein is CASSLGDRGWGTEAFF.

This clone was observed a single time. Here the CDR3 reads CASSPSGTTDTQYF. The DNA for the CDR3 is TGTGCCAGCTCACCGAGCGGGACCACAGATACGCAGTATTTT. This chain joins TRBV18 and TRBJ2-3; 7 bases line up with TRBD2. The V and J ends lost 3 bases and 2 bases, in that order; junction bases with no gene match: 2. The CDR3 sequence is 14 residues long. Germline loops: CDR1 KGHSH, CDR2 LQKENI.

The chain has TRBV30 and TRBJ1-5, with 8 bases identical to TRBD1. Per germline, CDR1 GTSNPN and CDR2 SVGIG (reference sequence). V shed 5 bases, J shed 4 bases, and the junction held 7 bases outside the gene matches. The CDR3 consists of 14 residues. The CDR3 DNA reads TGTGCCTGGGACCCCGGGACAGGAAATCAGCCCCAGCATTTT. The encoded protein is CAWDPGTGNQPQHF. Together with reference TRBV30 and TRBJ1-5, the CDR3 gives the full variable domain: SQTIHQWPATLVQPVGSPLSLECTVEGTSNPNLYWYRQAAGRGLQLLFYSVGIGQISSEVPQNLSASRPQDRQFILSSKKLLLSDSGFYLCAWDPGTGNQPQHFGDGTRLSIL.

V is TRBV6-6 and J is TRBJ2-7; TRBD1 aligns across 8 bases. The ends lost 3 bases at V and 0 bases at J; junction bases unmatched: 7. The CDR3 covers 16 residues. Germline V CDR1 and CDR2: MNHNY, SVGAGI (reference sequence). This CDR3 reads CASSYGDRSSSYEQYF. CDR3 DNA sequence: TGTGCCAGCAGTTATGGGGACAGGAGCTCCTCCTACGAGCAGTACTTC.

This clone was seen only once. The V and J genes are TRBV6-1 and TRBJ2-7; D is unclear. V lost 6 bases and J 6 bases, leaving 15 bases between the germline ends. The CDR3 has 13 residues. CDR1 MNHNS and CDR2 SASEGT come from the germline V gene. CDR3 sequence (DNA): TGTGCCAGCAGGAGCCTAGGATGGAGCGAGCAGTACTTC. Encoded protein: CASRSLGWSEQYF.